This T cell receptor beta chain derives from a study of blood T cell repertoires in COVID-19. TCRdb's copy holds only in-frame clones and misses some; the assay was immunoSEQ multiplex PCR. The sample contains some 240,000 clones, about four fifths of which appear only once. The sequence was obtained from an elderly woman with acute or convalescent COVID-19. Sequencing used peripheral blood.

CDR3 DNA sequence: TGTGCCAGCAGCTTGACGCGGGACAGGGGCGACGAGCAGTACTTC. Translation: CASSLTRDRGDEQYF. The J gene is TRBJ2-7, the V gene TRBV5-6; TRBD1 matches at 10 bases. Germline V gene sequence: CDR1 SGHDT, CDR2 YYEEEE. The CDR3 runs to 15 residues. After removal of 1 base from V and 5 bases from J, the junction contained 6 bases not matched to a gene.